This T cell receptor beta chain stems from a study of T cells in Graves' hyperthyroidism and ophthalmopathy. Each diagnosis drew on symptoms, thyroxine, TRAb, thyroid ultrasound and orbital computed tomography findings. The CDR3 extends over 15 amino acids. Germline V gene lookup returns CDR1 SEHNR and CDR2 FQNEAQ (reference sequence). V lost 5 bases to trimming and J lost 8 bases, with 21 bases between them. Amplification of TCR beta CDR3 regions used RNA as the template. The TCR CDR3 first-round RT-PCR relied on the HTBI primer set. TCRdb reanalysed the multiplex PCR reads using MiXCR and keeps one entry per CDR3 protein. The data hold hundreds of thousands of distinct CDR3 sequences, with just under 45% observed a single time.

The rearrangement joins TRBV7-9 to TRBJ1-2; the D gene is possibly TRBD1 (5 bases). The TCR was taken from an adult man with Graves' disease, either hyperthyroidism or ophthalmopathy (not recorded which). Sequenced sample: peripheral blood or thyroid tissue (not recorded which). The CDR3 region has the DNA TGTGCCAGCAGCCAAGAAAGTGAGACAGCTCGGGGCTACACCTTC. Translation: CASSQESETARGYTF.